This T cell receptor (beta chain) was recovered during a study of T cell repertoires in cytomegalovirus infection. Across the whole study: Carrying CMV and the relevant HLA type showed in public TCR beta signatures. Study findings and constraints: Dominating the ex vivo response were HLA-C-restricted CMV-specific TCR beta clonotypes.

TCRdb passed the reads through MiXCR, listing each CDR3 protein once. The sample has 400,000 or so distinct CDR3 sequences, 15% to 20% seen once; the top ten hold 7.5% to 9%. Trimming stripped 2 bases from V and 2 bases from J, with 9 bases between. Germline CDR1 ENHRY, CDR2 SYGVKD. The CDR3 is made up of 15 amino acids. This clonotype has more than one count but fewer than ten. The antigen is unknown. Sample: PBMCs. The origin of this receptor is a human donor in good health (CMV status not recorded). Some clones in this sample may be carry-over from other donors' samples. The rearrangement joins TRBV10-3 to TRBJ1-4, with a possible D match to TRBD1 (5 bases). CDR3 protein: CAISERPGTNEKLFF. CDR3 bases: TGTGCCATCAGTGAGCGTCCAGGGACTAATGAAAAACTGTTTTTT.